The 18 T cell receptor beta chains presented below share a single source sample, sequenced in a study of CD8+ T cells in alopecia areata (dated by TCRdb to the late 2010s). The time point label of this sample denotes: 4 weeks on oral tofacitinib. The sample's treatment or condition label, decoded: oral pan-JAK inhibitor, 5-10 mg twice daily. Library construction relied on the immunoSEQ multiplex PCR assay. RNA was extracted from all samples and reverse transcribed into cDNA as template for TCR sequencing. TCRdb provides this immuneACCESS table in a form limited to in-frame rearrangements. Some clones are lacking; in checked studies, under half of them reflect an unresolved V gene, and why the rest are absent is not known. For this sample there are around 200,000 clones; about three fifths appear just once. The ten largest clones represent about 0.69% of the sample. Sequenced here: CD4+ T cells sorted from blood, sampled at week 4, from a patient treated with tofacitinib. The receptor source for this set is a human donor with alopecia areata.

The chain is built from TRBV4-2 and TRBJ2-2; D is perhaps TRBD1 or TRBD2 (5 bases each). The germline CDR1 and CDR2 sequences are LGHNA and YNFKEQ. V lost 6 bases, J lost 6 bases, and 11 bases lay in between. This CDR3 spans 13 amino acids. CDR3: CASRPGAPGELFF. The CDR3 DNA is TGTGCCAGCAGGCCCGGGGCCCCCGGGGAGCTGTTTTTT.

The chain employs TRBV29-1 and TRBJ2-5, with D perhaps given as TRBD1 or TRBD2 (6 bases each). The ends were cut back, 3 bases at V and 2 bases at J, with 13 bases in the middle. The CDR3 is 14 amino acids. Germline V gives CDR1 SQVTM, CDR2 ANQGSEA. The CDR3 bases are TGCAGCGTTGATGCGGGACAACTACAAGAGACCCAGTACTTC. Its protein product is CSVDAGQLQETQYF. The variable domain in full, completed from reference TRBV29-1 and TRBJ2-5, reads SAVISQKPSRDICQRGTSLTIQCQVDSQVTMMFWYRQQPGQSLTLIATANQGSEATYESGFVIDKFPISRPNLTFSTLTVSNMSPEDSSIYLCSVDAGQLQETQYFGPGTRLLVL.

V is TRBV7-9 and J is TRBJ2-1, with no clear D. The CDR3 covers 14 residues. With 5 bases removed from V and 5 bases from J, the gap between germline ends came to 13 bases. Germline V lookup: CDR1 SEHNR, CDR2 FQNEAQ (reference sequence). CDR3 region: CASSLDKNDNEQFF. CDR3 nucleotide sequence: TGTGCCAGCAGCCTAGATAAAAACGACAATGAGCAGTTCTTC.

In its sample, this clone was seen a few times. The J gene is TRBJ2-2, the V gene TRBV30; 8 bases match TRBD2. Germline CDR1 and CDR2: GTSNPN and SVGIG (reference sequence). Trimming took 5 bases from V and 6 from J; bases not matched to a gene: 11. The CDR3 totals 15 residues. Here the CDR3 DNA reads TGTGCCTGGCTAAGCGGGAGAGTTCCGGCCGGGGAGCTGTTTTTT. This codes for CAWLSGRVPAGELFF.

The V and J genes are TRBV2 and TRBJ2-7; no clear D gene. This CDR3 contains 14 residues. Germline CDR1 reads SNHLY; CDR2 reads FYNNEI. V was clipped by 7 bases and J by 3 bases, with 16 bases between them. CDR3 region: CASTRAPTDYEQYF. CDR3 in DNA: TGTGCCAGCACCCGGGCCCCGACGGACTACGAGCAGTACTTC.

The genes are TRBV6-6 and TRBJ2-3; TRBD1 matches 7 bases. Unmatched junction bases numbered 6, after V lost 0 bases and J lost 3 bases. There are 16 residues in the CDR3. Germline V gene data show CDR1 as MNHNY and CDR2 as SVGAGI (reference sequence). The CDR3, as DNA: TGTGCCAGCAGTTACTCGACCGGGACAGTGACAGATACGCAGTATTTT. Encoded protein: CASSYSTGTVTDTQYF.

A word on this clone: Other nucleotide sequences from this sample produce the same CDR3. The genes are TRBV7-2 and TRBJ2-7; 10 bases map to TRBD1. With 4 bases clipped from V and 3 bases from J, the junction kept 3 bases outside the gene matches. The CDR3 is 14 amino acids. Germline V gene sequence: CDR1 SGHTA, CDR2 FQGNSA. The CDR3 nucleotides read TGTGCCAGCAGCTCACGGACAGGGGGCTACGAGCAGTACTTC. It specifies CASSSRTGGYEQYF.

The chain uses TRBV30 and TRBJ2-2; 9 bases map to TRBD1. This CDR3 comprises 14 residues. V shed 3 bases and J 4 bases; nucleotides not matched to a gene: 3. Germline CDR1 GTSNPN, CDR2 SVGIG (reference sequence). CDR3 in amino acids: CAWRDRGITGELFF. The CDR3 DNA reads TGTGCCTGGAGGGACAGGGGAATCACCGGGGAGCTGTTTTTT. Looking up the rest from reference TRBV30 and TRBJ2-2 gives the full variable domain: SQTIHQWPATLVQPVGSPLSLECTVEGTSNPNLYWYRQAAGRGLQLLFYSVGIGQISSEVPQNLSASRPQDRQFILSSKKLLLSDSGFYLCAWRDRGITGELFFGEGSRLTVL.

This CDR3 reads CASRRGGGTDTQYF. The DNA of the CDR3 is TGTGCCAGCAGGCGGGGGGGAGGCACAGATACGCAGTATTTT. The J gene is TRBJ2-3, the V gene TRBV28, with TRBD2 matching over 9 bases. The CDR3 has 14 amino acids. Germline CDR1 reads MDHEN; CDR2 reads SYDVKM. V trimming: 6 bases; J trimming: 1 base; junction bases outside the gene matches: 2.

The chain combines TRBV4-3 with TRBJ2-7; the match to TRBD1 covers 7 bases. There are 13 residues in the CDR3. The J segment lost 5 bases and the V segment lost 4 bases, leaving 5 bases of the junction unmatched. CDR1 is LGHNA and CDR2 is YSLEER in the germline V gene. CDR3 protein: CASSPTGNNEQYF. The CDR3, as DNA: TGCGCCAGCAGCCCGACAGGGAACAACGAGCAGTACTTC.

The chain has TRBV30 and TRBJ1-2; 7 nucleotides match TRBD1. V lost 7 bases to trimming and J lost 0 bases; unmatched junction nucleotides: 8. The CDR3 runs to 14 residues. Per germline, CDR1 GTSNPN and CDR2 SVGIG (reference sequence). CDR3: CAYHNRGTNYGYTF. The DNA for the CDR3 is TGTGCCTATCATAACAGGGGAACTAACTATGGCTACACCTTC. Full variable domain (remainder filled in from reference TRBV30 and TRBJ1-2): SQTIHQWPATLVQPVGSPLSLECTVEGTSNPNLYWYRQAAGRGLQLLFYSVGIGQISSEVPQNLSASRPQDRQFILSSKKLLLSDSGFYLCAYHNRGTNYGYTFGSGTRLTVV.

V and J are TRBV30 and TRBJ2-7; 8 bases agree with TRBD2. The CDR3 covers 13 residues. With V trimmed by 2 bases and J by 6 bases, 6 bases remained unmatched. Germline values: CDR1 GTSNPN, CDR2 SVGIG (reference sequence). The CDR3 protein is CAWSHGRATEQYF. CDR3 nucleotide sequence: TGTGCCTGGAGTCACGGGAGGGCCACCGAGCAGTACTTC.

This clone has just one count. V is TRBV9 and J is TRBJ2-2, with D possibly being TRBD2 (6 bases). CDR1 and CDR2 (germline): SGDLS, YYNGEE. Trimming took 0 bases from V and 5 from J, leaving 11 bases between them. The CDR3 spans 15 residues. The CDR3 region has the DNA TGTGCCAGCAGCGTAGCAACTAGCTGGACCGGGGAGCTGTTTTTT. It codes for CASSVATSWTGELFF.

The chain employs TRBV7-9 and TRBJ2-2; 13 bases fit TRBD2. The CDR3 runs 18 residues. Germline lookup yields CDR1 SEHNR and CDR2 FQNEAQ (reference sequence). J lost 3 bases, V lost 3 bases, and 7 bases had no gene match. CDR3 amino acids: CASSFVGLAGADTGELFF. In DNA form, the CDR3 reads TGTGCCAGCAGCTTTGTTGGACTAGCGGGAGCTGACACCGGGGAGCTGTTTTTT.

V and J are TRBV2 and TRBJ2-1, with 9 bases lining up with TRBD2. The CDR3 is 16 amino acids. The J segment lost 1 base and the V segment lost 9 bases, leaving 10 bases of the junction unmatched. Looked up from germline, CDR1 is SNHLY and CDR2 is FYNNEI. Here the CDR3 reads CASAGRLAVSYNEQFF. CDR3 DNA sequence: TGTGCCAGTGCTGGGAGACTAGCGGTTTCCTACAATGAGCAGTTCTTC. Full variable domain (missing parts from reference TRBV2 and TRBJ2-1): EPEVTQTPSHQVTQMGQEVILRCVPISNHLYFYWYRQILGQKVEFLVSFYNNEISEKSEIFDDQFSVERPDGSNFTLKIRSTKLEDSAMYFCASAGRLAVSYNEQFFGPGTRLTVL.

The chain uses TRBV28 and TRBJ2-3; the D gene is possibly TRBD1 (5 bases). The germline gives CDR1 MDHEN, CDR2 SYDVKM. The CDR3 extends over 16 amino acids. Deletions cut 5 bases from V and 1 base from J, with 16 bases between. The CDR3 bases are TGTGCCAGCAGTGTCCCGAAAGGGGCTGGCACAGATACGCAGTATTTT. Protein sequence: CASSVPKGAGTDTQYF. Supplemented by reference TRBV28 and TRBJ2-3, the full variable domain reads DVKVTQSSRYLVKRTGEKVFLECVQDMDHENMFWYRQDPGLGLRLIYFSYDVKMKEKGDIPEGYSVSREKKERFSLILESASTNQTSMYLCASSVPKGAGTDTQYFGPGTRLTVL.

This clone has a handful of counts. The chain's CDR3 is CASRRTGGGSTEAFF. The CDR3 region has the DNA TGTGCCAGCAGACGCACAGGGGGCGGGAGTACTGAAGCTTTCTTT. This chain joins TRBV2 and TRBJ1-1; 9 nucleotides match TRBD1. From germline, CDR1 is SNHLY and CDR2 FYNNEI. With V trimmed by 6 bases and J by 5 bases, 10 bases remained unmatched. This CDR3 has 15 residues.

The chain links TRBV2 to TRBJ2-7; D might be TRBD2 (5 bases). Trimming cost V 8 bases and J 6 bases, with 11 bases left between them. The length of the CDR3 is 11 residues. Germline V CDR1 and CDR2: SNHLY, FYNNEI. The CDR3 nucleotides read TGTGCCAGCGGGTTCCGGGGCGAGCAGTACTTC. It codes for CASGFRGEQYF.